The following is a T cell receptor (beta chain) sequence with its context. Its specificity is unknown. Genomic DNA was employed as the template in profiling TCR beta VDJ and CDR3. One entry per CDR3 protein results from TCRdb running MiXCR on the reads. The table records some 200,000 distinct CDR3 sequences, under 55% of them present only once. This sample was taken from a study of CD8+CD57+ T cells in acquired aplastic anemia. V lost 2 bases and J lost 0, with 5 bases in between. The germline V gene has CDR1 MNHEY and CDR2 SVGAGI. The CDR3 runs to 13 residues. Before being chosen for sequencing, patients had shown CD8+CD57+ cell expansion by flow cytometry. Overall study findings and caveats: Statistical testing detected no significant gap in CD8+ Simpson's diversity between patients and controls.

The sequenced sample was sorted CD4+, CD8+, or CD8+CD57+ T cells (not recorded which) from PBMCs. This clonotype was obtained from a human donor with aplastic anemia. V is TRBV6-5 and J is TRBJ2-7; D not resolved. The CDR3 loop is CASSYGYSYEQYF. The CDR3 DNA is TGTGCCAGCAGTTACGGGTACTCCTACGAGCAGTACTTC.